A selection of T cell receptor beta chains follows, all from one sample in a study of blood T cell repertoires in COVID-19. The repertoire was sequenced with immunoSEQ multiplex PCR; TCRdb's copy has only in-frame clones and lacks some. The data hold 440,000 or so clones, with around 91% observed a single time. The material sequenced was peripheral blood. These receptor sequences come from a woman aged 40 to 50 with COVID-19, enrolled during active disease. Each CDR3 is given with its conserved first and last residue. Fields, in order: D gene, V gene, J gene, clone size, CDR3 protein, CDR3 DNA. A D gene is named only where the DNA matches it firmly. Where a row states a size, it is once, few, many or the class of an expanded clone; other rows omit it.

>TRBD1|TRBV6-6|TRBJ1-5|NA
CASRLNQGVQPQHF
TGTGCCAGCAGACTTAATCAGGGGGTTCAGCCCCAGCATTTT
>NA|TRBV28|TRBJ2-6|NA
CASTVSGANVLTF
TGTGCCAGCACCGTATCTGGGGCCAACGTCCTGACTTTC
>NA|TRBV19|TRBJ2-7|NA
CASSVWGFSGAEQYF
TGTGCCAGTAGCGTTTGGGGGTTTTCAGGGGCCGAGCAGTACTTC
>NA|TRBV5-1|TRBJ1-5|NA
CASSPGPGDQPQHF
TGCGCCAGCAGCCCGGGTCCCGGGGATCAGCCCCAGCATTTT
>NA|TRBV11-3|TRBJ2-1|NA
CASSLEGTSINEQFF
TGTGCCAGCAGCTTAGAAGGGACTTCGATTAATGAGCAGTTCTTC
>NA|TRBV9|TRBJ1-2|NA
CASSVGERGNYGYTF
TGTGCCAGCAGCGTAGGAGAAAGGGGAAACTATGGCTACACCTTC
>NA|TRBV25-1|TRBJ2-7|NA
CASSGQVHPLEQYF
TGTGCCAGCAGTGGACAGGTCCATCCCCTCGAGCAGTACTTC
>TRBD1|TRBV18|TRBJ2-7|NA
CASSRPTGGSYEQYF
TGTGCCAGCTCACGGCCGACAGGGGGGTCCTACGAGCAGTACTTC
>TRBD1|TRBV6-5|TRBJ1-4|NA
CASSPWDRGEKLFF
TGTGCCAGCAGTCCATGGGACAGGGGTGAAAAACTGTTTTTT
>TRBD2|TRBV19|TRBJ2-5|once
CASRPSGRGGTEATQYF
TGTGCCAGTAGACCCTCAGGTCGCGGGGGGACTGAGGCGACCCAGTACTTC
>TRBD1|TRBV28|TRBJ1-2|few
CASTIGWTGSGYTF
TGTGCCAGCACCATAGGGTGGACAGGGTCAGGCTACACCTTC
>NA|TRBV9|TRBJ1-1|few
CASSVVETVNTEAFF
TGTGCCAGCAGCGTAGTAGAGACAGTGAACACTGAAGCTTTCTTT
>TRBD1|TRBV19|TRBJ2-1|NA
CASSLRQGSYNEQFF
TGTGCCAGTAGTCTTCGACAGGGAAGCTACAATGAGCAGTTCTTC
>TRBD2|TRBV6-5|TRBJ2-2|NA
CASSREGGRAGELFF
TGTGCCAGCAGCCGGGAGGGGGGGCGCGCCGGGGAGCTGTTTTTT
>TRBD1|TRBV28|TRBJ1-4|NA
CASSPQGPLREKLFF
TGTGCCAGCAGTCCACAGGGGCCGCTCAGGGAAAAACTGTTTTTT
>NA|TRBV6-5|TRBJ1-2|NA
CASRQGSYGYTF
TGTGCCAGCAGACAGGGAAGTTATGGCTACACCTTC
>NA|TRBV10-3|TRBJ1-1|few
CAISDTLSQNTEAFF
TGTGCCATCAGTGATACTCTGAGCCAGAACACTGAAGCTTTCTTT
>TRBD1|TRBV5-1|TRBJ1-6|NA
CASSPRTGFNSPLHF
TGCGCCAGCAGCCCCAGGACAGGGTTCAATTCACCCCTCCACTTT
>TRBD1|TRBV29-1|TRBJ2-1|NA
CSGGDSSYNEQFF
TGCAGCGGAGGGGACAGCTCCTACAATGAGCAGTTCTTC
>NA|TRBV9|TRBJ1-3|NA
CASSVAGSGNTIYF
TGTGCCAGCAGCGTAGCGGGCTCTGGAAACACCATATATTTT
>NA|TRBV6-5|TRBJ1-1|NA
CASTPPGSTEAFF
TGTGCCAGCACCCCGCCAGGGTCCACTGAAGCTTTCTTT
>NA|TRBV10-3|TRBJ2-3|NA
CAIKVGADTQYF
TGTGCCATCAAAGTAGGGGCAGATACGCAGTATTTT
>NA|TRBV4-3|TRBJ1-2|NA
CASSQDLSLYGYTF
TGCGCCAGCAGCCAAGATCTGAGCCTGTATGGCTACACCTTC
>NA|TRBV28|TRBJ1-6|NA
CASSLSRDYSSYNSPLHF
TGTGCCAGCAGTTTATCTCGGGACTACAGCTCCTATAATTCACCCCTCCACTTT
>TRBD1|TRBV6-5|TRBJ1-2|NA
CASSPDRALGYTF
TGTGCCAGCTCCCCGGACAGGGCTTTAGGCTACACCTTC
>NA|TRBV25-1|TRBJ1-1|NA
CASRGTGLNTEAFF
TGTGCCAGCAGGGGAACAGGGCTGAACACTGAAGCTTTCTTT
>NA|TRBV14|TRBJ1-4|NA
CASSQGPRGEKLFF
TGTGCCAGCAGCCAAGGTCCAAGGGGGGAAAAACTGTTTTTT
>TRBD1|TRBV24-1|TRBJ1-1|NA
CATSDTTGGDTEAFF
TGTGCCACCAGTGACACGACAGGGGGTGACACTGAAGCTTTCTTT
>NA|TRBV7-2|TRBJ1-1|NA
CASSLKLTMNTEAFF
TGTGCCAGCAGCTTAAAACTTACCATGAACACTGAAGCTTTCTTT
>TRBD1|TRBV9|TRBJ2-1|NA
CASSAGQGPYNEQFF
TGTGCCAGCAGCGCCGGACAGGGCCCCTACAATGAGCAGTTCTTC
>NA|TRBV6-1|TRBJ2-2|NA
CASSEVAGSTGELFF
TGTGCCAGCAGTGAAGTGGCAGGTTCCACCGGGGAGCTGTTTTTT
>TRBD1|TRBV5-1|TRBJ2-7|once
CASSLDGQGVYEQYF
TGCGCCAGCAGCTTGGACGGACAGGGCGTGTACGAGCAGTACTTC
>NA|TRBV28|TRBJ1-4|NA
CASSFPPGGANEKLFF
TGTGCCAGCAGTTTCCCCCCGGGGGGGGCTAATGAAAAACTGTTTTTT
>NA|TRBV7-8|TRBJ2-5|few
CASSLGRETQYF
TGTGCCAGCAGCTTAGGGCGGGAGACCCAGTACTTC
>TRBD1|TRBV3-1/TRBV3-2|TRBJ1-6|NA
CASSIQGPKAPLHF
TGTGCCAGCAGCATACAGGGGCCTAAGGCACCCCTCCACTTT
>NA|TRBV28|TRBJ1-5|NA
CASLSQMGPRSNQPQHF
TGTGCCAGCTTATCCCAAATGGGGCCGCGTAGCAATCAGCCCCAGCATTTT
>NA|TRBV7-9|TRBJ2-7|NA
CASSLSGPPGEQYF
TGTGCCAGCAGCTTATCAGGGCCGCCCGGCGAGCAGTACTTC
>NA|TRBV7-8|TRBJ2-5|once
CASSPRSQRLSGETQYF
TGTGCCAGCAGCCCACGGTCTCAGAGGTTATCGGGGGAGACCCAGTACTTC
>NA|TRBV30|TRBJ2-2|NA
CAWSVRGIGLSQNTGELFF
TGTGCCTGGAGTGTAAGGGGGATCGGGTTGAGCCAGAACACCGGGGAGCTGTTTTTT
>TRBD1|TRBV27|TRBJ1-5|NA
CASSLKSTGGGNQPQHF
TGTGCCAGCAGTTTGAAGTCGACAGGGGGCGGAAATCAGCCCCAGCATTTT
>NA|TRBV28|TRBJ1-2|NA
CASSLGQVAGYTF
TGTGCCAGCAGTTTAGGCCAGGTGGCTGGCTACACCTTC
>NA|TRBV5-5|TRBJ1-1|NA
CASSLVGQTDQAFF
TGTGCCAGCAGCTTGGTTGGACAGACCGACCAAGCTTTCTTT
>TRBD2|TRBV7-2|TRBJ2-1|NA
CASSERGDPYNEQFF
TGTGCCAGCAGCGAGCGGGGGGACCCCTACAATGAGCAGTTCTTC
>NA|TRBV28|TRBJ1-5|few
CASSLSDQPQHF
TGTGCCAGCAGTTTATCCGATCAGCCCCAGCATTTT
>NA|TRBV19|TRBJ1-1|NA
CASSRGGEAFF
TGTGCCAGTAGCCGGGGGGGGGAAGCTTTCTTT
>TRBD1|TRBV28|TRBJ1-1|NA
CASSPSRQGGGSEAFF
TGTGCCAGCAGCCCATCCCGACAGGGAGGAGGCTCTGAAGCTTTCTTT
>NA|TRBV6-5|TRBJ1-2|NA
CASRKTGGDNYGYTF
TGTGCCAGCAGAAAGACTGGAGGGGACAACTATGGCTACACCTTC
>NA|TRBV9|TRBJ1-6|NA
CASSVGRGPLHF
TGTGCCAGCAGCGTAGGGAGAGGGCCCCTCCACTTT
>TRBD2|TRBV3-1/TRBV3-2|TRBJ2-7|NA
CASSQRGGLYEQYF
TGTGCCAGCAGTCAGCGGGGGGGCCTGTACGAGCAGTACTTC
>NA|TRBV7-9|TRBJ2-2|few
CASSRTTGELFF
TGTGCCAGCAGCCGAACAACCGGGGAGCTGTTTTTT
>TRBD1|TRBV6-5|TRBJ1-2|NA
CASRLPGQGYGYTF
TGTGCCAGCAGACTTCCGGGACAGGGCTATGGCTACACCTTC
>NA|TRBV28|TRBJ2-4|NA
CASSFGLASFKNIQYF
TGTGCCAGCAGTTTTGGGCTAGCCTCGTTTAAAAACATTCAGTACTTC
>NA|TRBV30|TRBJ1-5|NA
CAWSVQGNQPQHF
TGTGCCTGGAGTGTCCAGGGCAATCAGCCCCAGCATTTT
>TRBD1|TRBV19|TRBJ1-1|NA
CASSINSGGATEAFF
TGTGCCAGTAGTATCAACTCAGGGGGCGCGACTGAAGCTTTCTTT
>TRBD1|TRBV6-1|TRBJ1-6|NA
CASSEFRTGTGSPLHF
TGTGCCAGCAGTGAATTCCGGACAGGGACGGGATCACCCCTCCACTTT
>TRBD1|TRBV2|TRBJ2-7|NA
CASRNRGTYEQYF
TGTGCCAGCAGGAACAGGGGCACCTACGAGCAGTACTTC
>NA|TRBV19|TRBJ1-1|NA
CASSGGYTEAFF
TGTGCCAGTAGCGGGGGTTACACTGAAGCTTTCTTT